This TCR beta chain was identified in a study of T cell repertoires in ileal Crohn's disease. Time point given: inflamed ileum from the surgical specimen. Libraries were prepared by immunoSEQ multiplex PCR; TCRdb keeps only in-frame clonotypes and omits some of them. The sample lists about 18,000 clones, 60% to 85% seen once, with less than 5% in the top ten. This CDR3 is built from 15 residues. CDR1 is MGHRA, CDR2 YSYEKL, per germline. V dropped 2 bases and J dropped 2 bases, with 11 bases sitting between them. This TCR came from an adult with Crohn's disease. Sequencing was done on a sample of ileal tissue. V usage is TRBV4-1 and J usage is TRBJ2-3; D perhaps matches TRBD1 (5 bases). The CDR3 bases are TGCGCCAGCAGCCAACTCGACAGAGACACAGATACGCAGTATTTT. Its translation: CASSQLDRDTDTQYF.